These T cell receptor beta chains were read from a single sample in a study of regulatory T cells in long-lasting Graves disease. TCRdb processed the multiplex PCR reads anew with MiXCR; each CDR3 protein has one entry. The sample has some 460,000 distinct CDR3 sequences, under 20% seen once. This sample also appeared in a second study, on T cells in Graves' hyperthyroidism and ophthalmopathy.

Sequences were derived from peripheral blood mononuclear cells (PBMCs), sampled at new diagnosis, from a patient treated with antithyroid drugs. All receptors come from a middle-aged man with Graves disease. Both conserved end residues are part of each CDR3. The order of the fields is J gene, V gene, clone size, D gene, CDR3 protein, CDR3 DNA. D genes are given only for firm matches. Not all rows give a size; the values are once, few, many and, for expanded clones, a class.

TRBJ2-1 | TRBV30 | few | NA | CACQPESSYNEQFF | TGTGCCTGCCAACCAGAGAGCTCCTACAATGAGCAGTTCTTC
TRBJ2-7 | TRBV6-1 | few | TRBD2 | CASIPGRLSYEQYF | TGTGCCAGCATTCCCGGGAGGCTCTCCTACGAGCAGTACTTC
TRBJ2-2 | TRBV11-2 | NA | NA | CASSSRGGVTGELFF | TGTGCCAGCAGCTCCAGGGGGGGGGTCACCGGGGAGCTGTTTTTT
TRBJ2-1 | TRBV20-1 | many | NA | CSASGGETYNEQFF | TGCAGTGCTAGCGGGGGAGAGACCTACAATGAGCAGTTCTTC
TRBJ2-7 | TRBV5-1 | many | TRBD2 | CASSLDPGGLYEQYF | TGCGCCAGCAGCTTGGACCCGGGAGGCCTGTACGAGCAGTACTTC
TRBJ1-2 | TRBV3-1 | many | NA | CASSQEQNYGYTF | TGTGCCAGCAGCCAGGAACAGAACTATGGCTACACCTTC
TRBJ2-2 | TRBV30 | many | TRBD1 | CAWSLDRLAGELFF | TGTGCCTGGAGTTTGGACAGGCTCGCCGGGGAGCTGTTTTTT
TRBJ2-1 | TRBV2 | many | TRBD1 | CASSIRDRGANEQFF | TGTGCCAGCAGCATCCGGGACAGGGGGGCGAATGAGCAGTTCTTC
TRBJ2-1 | TRBV6-2/TRBV6-3 | few | NA | CASSYGQGTTYNEQFF | TGTGCCAGCAGTTACGGGCAGGGGACAACCTACAATGAGCAGTTCTTC
TRBJ2-1 | TRBV27 | many | NA | CASSPLDLYNEQFF | TGTGCCAGCAGCCCTTTAGACTTATACAATGAGCAGTTCTTC
TRBJ1-1 | TRBV7-9 | few | TRBD1 | CASSPGQYEAFF | TGTGCCAGCAGCCCGGGACAGTATGAAGCTTTCTTT
TRBJ2-1 | TRBV28 | many | TRBD2 | CARKNTFCGRAFSYNEQFF | TGTGCCAGGAAAAACACCTTCTGCGGGAGGGCATTTAGCTACAATGAGCAGTTCTTC
TRBJ2-3 | TRBV18 | many | TRBD1 | CASSQGQGRTDTQYF | TGTGCCAGCTCCCAAGGACAGGGAAGGACAGATACGCAGTATTTT
TRBJ2-7 | TRBV28 | NA | TRBD2 | CASSSPGGLSYEQYF | TGTGCCAGCAGTTCCCCGGGAGGGTTATCCTACGAGCAGTACTTC
TRBJ2-7 | TRBV2 | NA | TRBD1 | CASSTDRGPTYEQYF | TGTGCCAGCAGCACAGACAGGGGGCCGACCTACGAGCAGTACTTC
TRBJ2-1 | TRBV7-9 | few | NA | CASSLRLGLARNNEQFF | TGTGCCAGCAGCTTAAGATTGGGGCTAGCGCGGAACAATGAGCAGTTCTTC
TRBJ2-5 | TRBV4-1 | few | NA | CASSHGRQGETQYF | TGCGCCAGCAGCCACGGCCGGCAAGGGGAGACCCAGTACTTC
TRBJ2-1 | TRBV9 | many | NA | CASSPRRSELNEQFF | TGTGCCAGCAGCCCCCGAAGGTCGGAATTGAATGAGCAGTTCTTC
TRBJ2-7 | TRBV11-2 | many | NA | CASSLGETYEQYF | TGTGCCAGCAGCTTAGGGGAAACCTACGAGCAGTACTTC
TRBJ2-7 | TRBV12-3/TRBV12-4 | many | TRBD2 | CASSSGGLAGGPGSYEQYF | TGTGCCAGCAGTTCCGGCGGACTAGCGGGAGGGCCAGGGTCCTACGAGCAGTACTTC
TRBJ2-3 | TRBV11-2 | many | NA | CASSLRHRTRDTDTQYF | TGTGCCAGCAGCTTACGCCATAGGACTCGCGACACAGATACGCAGTATTTT
TRBJ1-2 | TRBV28 | many | NA | CASSKGSYGYTF | TGTGCCAGCAGCAAAGGGTCCTATGGCTACACCTTC
TRBJ1-4 | TRBV27 | many | NA | CASSSAGRYYGEKLFF | TGTGCCAGCTCATCGGCAGGGCGCTATTATGGGGAAAAACTGTTTTTT
TRBJ2-1 | TRBV15 | many | NA | CATSRAGDHEQFF | TGTGCCACCAGCAGAGCAGGGGATCACGAGCAGTTCTTC
TRBJ1-1 | TRBV20-1 | many | TRBD1 | CSAEWQGGTEAFF | TGCAGTGCGGAATGGCAGGGGGGCACTGAAGCTTTCTTT
TRBJ2-7 | TRBV20-1 | many | NA | CSARAEHRPYEQYF | TGCAGTGCTAGAGCTGAACACCGGCCCTACGAGCAGTACTTC
TRBJ2-3 | TRBV5-1 | few | NA | CASSLEGRVEWADTQYF | TGCGCCAGCAGCTTGGAGGGTCGGGTGGAGTGGGCAGATACGCAGTATTTT
TRBJ1-2 | TRBV28 | many | NA | CASSLDGVLVYGYTF | TGTGCCAGCAGCCTGGACGGGGTTCTGGTCTATGGCTACACCTTC
TRBJ2-1 | TRBV2 | many | NA | CASSDTPTREQFF | TGTGCCAGCAGTGATACCCCGACTAGAGAGCAGTTCTTC
TRBJ1-2 | TRBV29-1 | few | NA | CSVERGHNYGYTF | TGCAGCGTTGAGCGGGGCCACAACTATGGCTACACCTTC
TRBJ2-7 | TRBV24-1 | few | TRBD2 | CATSADETSGSLYEQYF | TGTGCCACCAGTGCCGATGAGACTAGCGGGAGCCTATACGAGCAGTACTTC
TRBJ2-1 | TRBV19 | few | NA | CASSSRPRVTDEQFF | TGTGCCAGTAGTTCGAGGCCCAGGGTAACGGATGAGCAGTTCTTC
TRBJ2-1 | TRBV12-3/TRBV12-4 | few | TRBD2 | CASRSHAGVGNEQFF | TGTGCCAGCAGGTCCCACGCGGGAGTGGGCAATGAGCAGTTCTTC
TRBJ1-1 | TRBV20-1 | many | NA | CSARVRGRANTEAFF | TGCAGTGCTAGAGTGAGAGGGCGCGCGAACACTGAAGCTTTCTTT
TRBJ2-2 | TRBV30 | NA | NA | CAWSGGFGELFF | TGTGCCTGGAGTGGAGGGTTCGGGGAGCTGTTTTTT
TRBJ2-1 | TRBV11-2 | many | TRBD2 | CASSLRLAGGLEQFF | TGTGCCAGCAGCTTGCGACTAGCGGGAGGATTAGAGCAGTTCTTC
TRBJ1-5 | TRBV28 | many | NA | CASSFWGSEQPQHF | TGTGCCAGCAGTTTTTGGGGGTCGGAACAGCCCCAGCATTTT
TRBJ1-2 | TRBV5-4 | NA | NA | CASSLGDLNYGYTF | TGTGCCAGCAGCTTGGGGGACCTCAACTATGGCTACACCTTC
TRBJ2-7 | TRBV18 | many | TRBD2 | CASSPRGTSVFYEQYF | TGTGCCAGCTCACCACGAGGAACTAGCGTCTTCTACGAGCAGTACTTC
TRBJ2-7 | TRBV20-1 | many | TRBD2 | CSARLLAGEHEQYF | TGCAGTGCTAGGTTGCTAGCGGGAGAACACGAGCAGTACTTC
TRBJ1-6 | TRBV7-9 | NA | NA | CASSPDSALHF | TGTGCCAGCAGCCCCGATTCGGCCCTCCACTTT
TRBJ1-2 | TRBV29-1 | NA | NA | CSVGTTNYGYTF | TGCAGCGTAGGGACAACTAACTATGGCTACACCTTC
TRBJ1-1 | TRBV5-6 | many | NA | CASSPAFTGSNTEAFF | TGTGCCAGCAGCCCGGCTTTTACAGGATCGAACACTGAAGCTTTCTTT
TRBJ2-7 | TRBV4-2 | few | NA | CASSQRDGTTYEQYF | TGTGCCAGCAGCCAAAGGGACGGCACAACCTACGAGCAGTACTTC
TRBJ2-2 | TRBV2 | many | TRBD1 | CASRDRGQSTGELFF | TGTGCCAGCAGGGACAGGGGGCAGAGCACCGGGGAGCTGTTTTTT
TRBJ2-1 | TRBV20-1 | many | NA | CSAGRSYNEQFF | TGCAGTGCTGGACGGTCCTACAATGAGCAGTTCTTC
TRBJ1-1 | TRBV27 | many | NA | CASRQGRHSRAFF | TGTGCCAGCAGACAGGGTAGGCACTCCCGAGCTTTCTTT
TRBJ1-1 | TRBV6-2/TRBV6-3 | many | TRBD1 | CASRAGQVNTEAFF | TGTGCCAGCAGAGCGGGACAGGTGAACACTGAAGCTTTCTTT
TRBJ2-7 | TRBV28 | NA | NA | CASTNGGSDATYEQYF | TGTGCCAGCACCAATGGGGGGTCCGACGCGACCTACGAGCAGTACTTC
TRBJ1-2 | TRBV28 | many | NA | CASSLGRTNYGYTF | TGTGCCAGCAGTTTAGGACGGACTAACTATGGCTACACCTTC
TRBJ1-4 | TRBV13 | many | NA | CASSSGRTTNEKLFF | TGTGCCAGCAGCTCGGGACGGACAACTAATGAAAAACTGTTTTTT
TRBJ1-5 | TRBV28 | few | NA | CASTSGGAGQPQHF | TGTGCCAGCACCTCAGGAGGGGCAGGTCAGCCCCAGCATTTT
TRBJ2-3 | TRBV29-1 | NA | NA | CSVALVSTDTQYF | TGCAGCGTTGCTCTGGTTAGCACAGATACGCAGTATTTT
TRBJ2-7 | TRBV20-1 | many | TRBD1 | CSARDPSGQGRYEQYF | TGCAGTGCTAGAGATCCCTCCGGACAGGGAAGGTACGAGCAGTACTTC
TRBJ1-2 | TRBV2 | few | NA | CASRSSYDYTF | TGTGCCAGCAGATCGTCCTATGACTACACCTTC
TRBJ1-3 | TRBV30 | many | NA | CAWTTGTGNTIYF | TGTGCCTGGACTACAGGGACTGGAAACACCATATATTTT
TRBJ2-5 | TRBV9 | many | NA | CASSGYSGETQYF | TGTGCCAGCAGCGGCTATTCTGGGGAGACCCAGTACTTC
TRBJ2-3 | TRBV2 | many | NA | CASSEAGSTDTQYF | TGTGCCAGCAGTGAGGCGGGAAGCACAGATACGCAGTATTTT
TRBJ2-5 | TRBV20-1 | NA | NA | CSANRGLWETQYF | TGCAGTGCTAACCGGGGGCTTTGGGAGACCCAGTACTTC
TRBJ2-7 | TRBV6-1 | many | NA | CASSLSGTSPYEQYF | TGTGCCAGCAGTCTCTCTGGAACTAGCCCCTACGAGCAGTACTTC